These 30 T cell receptor beta chains were sequenced from one sample in a study of CD8 T cells in ankylosing spondylitis. Study observations and caveats: Ankylosing spondylitis blood seemed to carry a telltale TCR beta motif made of several highly homologous variants.

These receptors have no identified antigens. A single record per CDR3 protein comes from TCRdb applying MiXCR to the 5' RACE reads. The profile shows more than 650,000 distinct CDR3 sequences, about 11% of them singletons. The sequenced material came from blood, either unsorted or a sorted T cell fraction (not recorded which). These receptors were obtained from a male donor with ankylosing spondylitis.

The sample holds many counts of this clonotype. The chain has TRBV5-1 and TRBJ2-1, with TRBD2 matching 12 bases. The trim removed 4 bases at V and 7 bases at J, leaving 9 bases unmatched. Germline assignment: CDR1 SGHRS and CDR2 YFSETQ. The CDR3 runs to 16 residues. Here the CDR3 reads CASSGTSGLVRNEQFF. CDR3 DNA: TGCGCCAGCAGCGGGACTAGCGGGTTAGTCAGGAATGAGCAGTTCTTC.

This clonotype was counted many times. This chain connects TRBV7-2 to TRBJ1-2, with 8 bases fitting TRBD1. Germline values: CDR1 SGHTA, CDR2 FQGNSA. The V gene end was trimmed by 1 base and the J gene end by 1 base; junction bases not matched to a gene: 5. CDR3 length equals 16 residues. The CDR3 here is CASSLERTGSNYGYTF. CDR3 sequence (DNA): TGTGCCAGCAGCTTAGAGAGGACAGGGAGTAACTATGGCTACACCTTC.

This chain joins TRBV4-3 and TRBJ2-1; 11 bases are shared with TRBD1. Germline V CDR1 and CDR2: LGHNA, YSLEER. The CDR3 is 15 amino acids. J was trimmed by 9 bases and V by 2 bases; bases with no gene match: 6. In DNA form, the CDR3 reads TGCGCCAGCAGCCAACCGGGACAGGGGGTCACTGAGCAGTTCTTC. Protein sequence: CASSQPGQGVTEQFF.

This clonotype was seen at least ten times. This chain joins TRBV4-3 and TRBJ1-6; D is unclear. In germline, CDR1 is LGHNA, CDR2 YSLEER. The CDR3 is 14 amino acids. The V end was cut by 2 bases, the J end by 7 bases, with 9 bases between. CDR3 region: CASSQINPNSPLHF. The CDR3 DNA sequence: TGCGCCAGCAGCCAAATAAACCCCAATTCACCCCTCCACTTT.

The rearrangement uses TRBV7-2 and TRBJ2-3, with 14 nucleotides matching TRBD2. In germline, CDR1 is SGHTA, CDR2 FQGNSA. CDR3 length: 17 residues. Trimming removed 1 base from V and 4 bases from J; junction bases left unmatched: 4. Here the CDR3 reads CASSLGGTSGRADTQYF. The CDR3 DNA reads as TGTGCCAGCAGCTTAGGGGGGACTAGCGGGAGAGCAGATACGCAGTATTTT.

CDR3 bases: TGTGCCAGCAGCGTAGAGGGCTACGAGCAGTACTTC. Residues: CASSVEGYEQYF. The chain uses TRBV9 and TRBJ2-7; no clear D. Trimming stripped 0 bases from V and 3 bases from J, with 4 bases between. CDR3 length: 12 amino acids. Germline assignment: CDR1 SGDLS and CDR2 YYNGEE.

Regarding this clonotype: Here the CDR3 omits its conserved ending phenylalanine or tryptophan, so a read error is the likely source. The J gene is TRBJ1-1, the V gene TRBV7-2; D gene unclear. This CDR3 has 13 residues. The germline gives CDR1 SGHTA, CDR2 FQGNSA. V shed 5 bases and J shed 4 bases, with 11 bases lying between them. The CDR3 nucleotides read TGTGCCAGCAGCCCGCGTTCGTCCACTGAAGCTTTCCTT. This codes for CASSPRSSTEAFL.

There are many counts of this clonotype. The gene calls are TRBV5-1 and TRBJ2-3, with 9 bases aligning to TRBD1. This CDR3 contains 16 residues. V shed 4 bases, J shed 2 bases, and the junction held 8 bases outside the gene matches. Germline V CDR1 and CDR2: SGHRS, YFSETQ. CDR3 sequence: CASSGRGQGSTDTQYF. The CDR3 region has the DNA TGCGCCAGCAGCGGGAGGGGACAGGGATCCACAGATACGCAGTATTTT.

This clonotype was observed at least ten times. This rearrangement joins TRBV5-1 to TRBJ2-7; TRBD1 aligns across 7 bases. This CDR3 comprises 13 residues. Germline CDR1 SGHRS, CDR2 YFSETQ. After removal of 5 bases from V and 3 bases from J, the junction contained 5 bases not matched to a gene. CDR3 sequence (DNA): TGCGCCAGCAGTCAGGGGGTGAACTACGAGCAGTACTTC. This encodes CASSQGVNYEQYF. The full variable domain, with the rest looked up from reference TRBV5-1 and TRBJ2-7, is KAGVTQTPRYLIKTRGQQVTLSCSPISGHRSVSWYQQTPGQGLQFLFEYFSETQRNKGNFPGRFSGRQFSNSRSEMNVSTLELGDSALYLCASSQGVNYEQYFGPGTRLTVT.

This clonotype was seen repeatedly, ten times or more. The chain is built from TRBV12-3 or TRBV12-4 and TRBJ2-3; 9 bases line up with TRBD2. Trimming took 6 bases from V and 2 from J; bases not matched to a gene: 12. The CDR3 totals 17 residues. CDR3 protein: CASSFPVAGVTTDTQYF. DNA for the CDR3: TGTGCCAGCAGCTTCCCTGTAGCGGGGGTTACCACAGATACGCAGTATTTT.

This clonotype showed up many times. V usage is TRBV5-8 and J usage is TRBJ2-7, with 7 bases matching TRBD1. The CDR3 extends over 14 amino acids. Trimming removed 5 bases from V and 3 bases from J; junction bases left unmatched: 8. Germline V lookup: CDR1 SGHTS, CDR2 YDEGEE. CDR3 sequence reads: CASSARQGFYEQYF. CDR3 nucleotides: TGTGCCAGCAGTGCGCGACAGGGATTCTACGAGCAGTACTTC. The whole variable domain, remainder taken from reference TRBV5-8 and TRBJ2-7, is EAGVTQSPTHLIKTRGQQATLRCSPISGHTSVYWYQQALGLGLQFLLWYDEGEERNRGNFPPRFSGRQFPNYSSELNVNALELEDSALYLCASSARQGFYEQYFGPGTRLTVT.

This clonotype was counted many times. The chain uses TRBV20-1 and TRBJ1-1; 8 nucleotides match TRBD1. This CDR3 is built from 11 residues. Germline CDR1 and CDR2: DFQATT and SNEGSKA (reference sequence). The trim removed 5 bases at V and 5 bases at J, leaving 1 base unmatched. Here the CDR3 reads CSAYRGTEAFF. The DNA of the CDR3 is TGCAGTGCTTACAGGGGGACTGAAGCTTTCTTT.

This clonotype was seen only a few times. This sequence joins TRBV10-1 and TRBJ2-3; the match to TRBD2 covers 12 bases. Germline V CDR1 and CDR2: WNHNN, SYGVQD (reference sequence). This CDR3 has 15 amino acids. J was trimmed by 6 bases and V by 3 bases; bases with no gene match: 4. The CDR3 nucleotides are TGCGCCAGCAGTGACCAGACTAGCGGGAGTGATACGCAGTATTTT. This encodes CASSDQTSGSDTQYF.

With respect to this clonotype: A read error may account for a junction end that differs from germline. The rearrangement uses TRBV7-9 and TRBJ1-1; possible D gene TRBD1, 5 bases. The CDR3 has 15 residues. Germline CDR1 is SEHNR and CDR2 is FQNEAQ (reference sequence). CDR3 in amino acids: CASSSRDSMNTEASF. The DNA of the CDR3 is TGTGCCAGCAGCTCCAGGGACTCCATGAACACTGAAGCTTCCTTT.

The rearrangement links TRBV6-5 to TRBJ2-1; 12 bases fit TRBD2. V lost 2 bases to trimming and J lost 9 bases; unmatched junction nucleotides: 11. Germline V gene sequence: CDR1 MNHEY, CDR2 SVGAGI. CDR3 length: 17 residues. This chain's CDR3 is CASSYLALAGGRGEQFF. For the CDR3, the DNA is TGTGCCAGCAGTTACCTGGCGCTAGCGGGAGGGCGAGGTGAGCAGTTCTTC.

This clonotype was seen more than once but under ten times. The J gene is TRBJ2-1, the V gene TRBV20-1, with 9 bases matching TRBD2. The CDR3 loop spans 16 amino acids. The germline V gene has CDR1 DFQATT and CDR2 SNEGSKA (reference sequence). J was trimmed by 3 bases and V by 0 bases; bases with no gene match: 6. The CDR3 sequence is CSARDSKAGGYNEQFF. The CDR3 coding sequence is TGCAGTGCTAGAGATTCTAAAGCGGGAGGCTACAATGAGCAGTTCTTC.

This sequence joins TRBV6-2 or TRBV6-3 and TRBJ1-6, with 8 nucleotides matching TRBD1. Trimming at V came to 8 bases and at J to 0 bases, leaving 6 bases not matched to a gene. This CDR3 contains 16 residues. Germline loops: CDR1 MNHEY, CDR2 SVGEGT. The CDR3 protein is CASEGQESSYNSPLHF. CDR3 coding DNA: TGTGCCAGCGAGGGACAGGAAAGCTCCTATAATTCACCCCTCCACTTT.

The sample holds many counts of this clonotype. As DNA, the CDR3 is TGCGCCAGCAAAGTCACCGGGGCTTCCACTGAAGCTTTCTTT. This translates into CASKVTGASTEAFF. This chain uses TRBV5-1 with TRBJ1-1; possible D gene TRBD1, 5 bases. Trimming left V 6 bases short and J 4 bases short, with 16 bases between. The germline gives CDR1 SGHRS, CDR2 YFSETQ. The CDR3 covers 14 residues.

The CDR3 nucleotides are TGTGCCAGCAGTCCCCTTCGGGGCCCGGTCGGCAATGAGCAGTTCTTC. This encodes CASSPLRGPVGNEQFF. The chain carries TRBV6-2 or TRBV6-3 and TRBJ2-1, with D perhaps assigned TRBD1 or TRBD2 (5 bases each). The V gene's germline CDR1 is MNHEY and CDR2 SVGEGT. This CDR3 contains 16 residues. Deletions cut 5 bases from V and 6 bases from J, with 20 bases between.

The V call is TRBV7-8, the J call TRBJ2-1; 7 positions match TRBD2. This CDR3 contains 15 residues. The germline gives CDR1 SGHVS, CDR2 FQNEAQ. V shed 0 bases, J shed 7 bases, and the junction held 6 bases outside the gene matches. The CDR3 coding sequence is TGTGCCAGCAGCTTAGCGGGAGGGCCCCCAAATGAGCAGTTCTTC. This gives the protein CASSLAGGPPNEQFF.

This clonotype was observed a few times. The gene calls are TRBV7-9 and TRBJ1-1, with D perhaps TRBD1 (5 bases). V was clipped by 2 bases and J by 2 bases, with 9 bases between them. Germline values: CDR1 SEHNR, CDR2 FQNEAQ (reference sequence). The CDR3 covers 14 residues. The DNA of the CDR3 is TGTGCCAGCAGCTTAAAAGGGGTAAACACTGAAGCTTTCTTT. This codes for CASSLKGVNTEAFF.

On this clonotype: Compared with germline, one end of the junction differs, possibly owing to a read error. The V gene is TRBV12-3 or TRBV12-4, the J gene TRBJ1-2; D call uncertain. The CDR3 has 12 amino acids. The CDR3 nucleotides are TGTGCCAGCAGTTTACTTTGGCGGAAGAGAGCCTTC. Its translation is CASSLLWRKRAF.

In its sample, this clonotype was seen a few times. J is TRBJ1-2 and V is TRBV29-1; D is perhaps TRBD1 (5 bases). The CDR3 covers 12 residues. The germline V gene encodes CDR1 SQVTM and CDR2 ANQGSEA. CDR3 loop: CSCRDLNYGYTF. The CDR3 DNA follows: TGCAGTTGCAGGGATTTAAACTATGGCTACACCTTC.

The chain is built from TRBV7-9 and TRBJ2-3; 10 bases are a match to TRBD1. Per germline, CDR1 SEHNR and CDR2 FQNEAQ (reference sequence). The V gene end was trimmed by 2 bases and the J gene end by 2 bases; junction bases not matched to a gene: 4. The CDR3 extends over 16 amino acids. DNA for the CDR3: TGTGCCAGCAGCTTATGGGACAGGGGAGTCACAGATACGCAGTATTTT. Protein product: CASSLWDRGVTDTQYF.

The genes are TRBV6-1 and TRBJ1-2; 7 positions agree with TRBD1. This CDR3 contains 13 residues. Trimming at V came to 6 bases and at J to 3 bases, leaving 4 bases not matched to a gene. The germline V gene has CDR1 MNHNS and CDR2 SASEGT. In DNA, the CDR3 is TGTGCCAGCAGAGGGGGCGCGGACTATGGCTACACCTTC. It is translated as CASRGGADYGYTF.

In its sample, this clonotype was seen many times. This chain joins TRBV20-1 and TRBJ2-3; 9 nucleotides match TRBD1. CDR1 is DFQATT, CDR2 SNEGSKA, per germline (reference sequence). Germline trimming cut 1 base from V and 4 bases from J; bases unmatched to any gene: 6. CDR3 length: 15 amino acids. The chain's CDR3 is CSARVMGQGADTQYF. CDR3 coding DNA: TGCAGTGCTAGAGTCATGGGACAGGGCGCAGATACGCAGTATTTT.

The CDR3 region has the DNA TGTGCCAGCAGCTTCTCCAGGGGGCGCACCGGGGAGCTGTTTTTT. It yields the protein CASSFSRGRTGELFF. V gene TRBV5-4 combines with J gene TRBJ2-2, with TRBD1 identical over 8 bases. The germline V gene has CDR1 SGHNT and CDR2 YYREEE (reference sequence). J was trimmed by 4 bases and V by 2 bases; bases with no gene match: 4. There are 15 residues in the CDR3.

The chain carries TRBV20-1 and TRBJ2-3, with 9 bases lining up with TRBD2. Germline CDR1 DFQATT, CDR2 SNEGSKA (reference sequence). Losses at the gene ends were 0 bases for V and 0 bases for J; bases not matched to a gene: 7. The CDR3 covers 17 residues. Written as DNA, the CDR3 is TGCAGTGCTAGAGATAGAATTAGCGGGGGTAGCACAGATACGCAGTATTTT. Its translation is CSARDRISGGSTDTQYF.

The chain is built from TRBV5-1 and TRBJ1-2; D might be TRBD1 (6 bases). Germline V gives CDR1 SGHRS, CDR2 YFSETQ. The CDR3 spans 15 residues. Trimming took 0 bases from V and 5 from J, leaving 14 bases between them. The DNA of the CDR3 is TGCGCCAGCAGCTTGGTCTATGGACAGTCTTATGGCTACACCTTC. Residues: CASSLVYGQSYGYTF.

J is TRBJ2-2 and V is TRBV5-1; D is possibly TRBD2 (5 bases). The germline V and J ends were trimmed by 4 bases and 4 bases, with 17 bases remaining between them. CDR3 length equals 16 residues. The germline V gene has CDR1 SGHRS and CDR2 YFSETQ. The CDR3 region has the DNA TGCGCCAGCAGCCCCCTCGGGGAGCGAGTCACCGGGGAGCTGTTTTTT. Protein sequence: CASSPLGERVTGELFF.